What follows are 20 T cell receptor beta chains derived from one specimen sequenced in a study of blood T cells in healthy people across ages. A second about 7 to 12 cycle PCR used barcoded and J-beta primers. In TCRdb, the 5' RACE reads were re-called with MiXCR into one record per CDR3 protein. Of 1.5 million to 2 million distinct CDR3 sequences detected, about two fifths appear once; the ten largest clones hold more than 20%. Sequencing input: blood. Every receptor here comes from a human donor in good health.

The chain carries TRBV6-2 or TRBV6-3 and TRBJ2-5; 7 bases align to TRBD1. TRBJ2-7 explains the end of the DNA better; the J call may be wrong. CDR1 and CDR2 from the germline V gene are MNHEY and SVGEGT. The CDR3 loop spans 14 amino acids. CDR3 nucleotide sequence: TGTGCCAGCAGTTACTCAGGGGGCTCGGACGAGCAGTACTTC. Translation gives CASSYSGGSDEQYF.

The DNA for the CDR3 is TGTGCCAGCAGCGTAGGTGCGGAGACGACGGCAGATACGCAGTATTTT. As protein: CASSVGAETTADTQYF. The J gene is TRBJ2-3, the V gene TRBV9; no definite D call. The V and J ends lost 0 bases and 4 bases respectively, with 15 bases between them. CDR3 length: 16 amino acids. Germline CDR1 SGDLS, CDR2 YYNGEE.

The chain has TRBV6-5 and TRBJ1-2; D is undetermined. The V gene lost 2 bases and the J gene lost 4 bases, with 14 bases spanning the gap. CDR1 MNHEY and CDR2 SVGAGI come from the germline V gene. This CDR3 comprises 15 residues. This CDR3 is CASSYAGEPIYGYTF. CDR3 nucleotides: TGTGCCAGCAGTTACGCTGGGGAACCAATCTATGGCTACACCTTC.

The rearrangement joins TRBV5-1 to TRBJ2-7; D tentatively fits TRBD1 or TRBD2 (6 bases each). V was clipped by 4 bases and J by 6 bases, with 14 bases between them. CDR1 is SGHRS and CDR2 is YFSETQ in the germline V gene. The CDR3 covers 13 residues. The CDR3 region has the DNA TGCGCCAGCAGCCCAGGAGGGGGAGGCGAGCAGTACTTC. Translation gives CASSPGGGGEQYF.

The V call is TRBV7-2, the J call TRBJ1-4; D gene unclear. V lost 11 bases to trimming and J lost 7 bases, with 14 bases between them. The CDR3 contains 12 residues. Looked up from germline, CDR1 is SGHTA and CDR2 is FQGNSA. CDR3 coding DNA: TGTGCCGCGGAGAGGCGTTGTGAAAAACTGTTTTTT. Amino acids: CAAERRCEKLFF. The entire variable domain, with the rest obtained from reference TRBV7-2 and TRBJ1-4, is as follows: GAGVSQSPSNKVTEKGKDVELRCDPISGHTALYWYRQSLGQGLEFLIYFQGNSAPDKSGLPSDRFSAERTGGSVSTLTIQRTQQEDSAVYLCAAERRCEKLFFGSGTQLSVL.

The V gene is TRBV7-2, the J gene TRBJ2-1, with 12 positions matching TRBD2. The last part of the DNA fits TRBJ2-7 better; the J call may be wrong. This CDR3 region has 17 residues. Germline-derived CDR1 and CDR2 are SGHTA and FQGNSA. CDR3 sequence reads: CASSFTSGRSSYNEQYF. In DNA form, the CDR3 reads TGTGCCAGCAGTTTTACTAGCGGGAGGAGCTCCTACAATGAGCAGTACTTC.

J is TRBJ1-4 and V is TRBV29-1, with 7 bases lining up with TRBD1. Germline values: CDR1 SQVTM, CDR2 ANQGSEA. The CDR3 contains 18 residues. V gave up 6 bases and J gave up 3 bases; unmatched junction bases: 19. As DNA, the CDR3 is TGCAGCGTCACCCATCGGGGGGCCAGGGGGGGAGCTAATGAAAAACTGTTTTTT. This sequence encodes CSVTHRGARGGANEKLFF.

This clonotype was recorded a few times. The chain combines TRBV5-1 with TRBJ2-3; TRBD1 is a possible D gene (6 bases). The CDR3 is 16 residues long. CDR1 is SGHRS and CDR2 is YFSETQ in the germline V gene. The V gene lost 4 bases and the J gene lost 2 bases, with 17 bases spanning the gap. The CDR3 loop reads CASSHTGQKDTDTQYF. Here the CDR3 DNA reads TGCGCCAGCAGCCACACCGGACAGAAGGACACAGATACGCAGTATTTT.

This chain connects TRBV19 to TRBJ2-4; 7 bases are shared with TRBD1. This CDR3 region has 13 residues. V gave up 8 bases and J gave up 4 bases; unmatched junction bases: 5. CDR1 is LNHDA, CDR2 SQIVND, per germline (reference sequence). In DNA form, the CDR3 reads TGTGCCAGTGGTGACAGGGCTAAAAACATTCAGTACTTC. It codes for CASGDRAKNIQYF. Full variable domain (missing parts from reference TRBV19 and TRBJ2-4): DGGITQSPKYLFRKEGQNVTLSCEQNLNHDAMYWYRQDPGQGLRLIYYSQIVNDFQKGDIAEGYSVSREKKESFPLTVTSAQKNPTAFYLCASGDRAKNIQYFGAGTRLSVL.

This clonotype was detected ten times or more. The chain recombines TRBV6-1 with TRBJ2-1; D is ambiguous. CDR3 size: 12 residues. CDR1 and CDR2 from the germline V gene are MNHNS and SASEGT. Trimming took 7 bases from V and 5 from J, leaving 9 bases between them. CDR3 sequence: CASTHPHNEQFF. The CDR3 nucleotides read TGTGCCAGCACTCACCCCCACAATGAGCAGTTCTTC.

The chain couples TRBV12-3 or TRBV12-4 to TRBJ1-6, with D uncertain. V was pared by 9 bases and J by 0 bases, with 18 bases between. This CDR3 is built from 17 residues. CDR3 region: CASRSGRPSSYNSPLHF. In DNA, the CDR3 is TGTGCCAGTCGAAGCGGACGGCCGAGCTCCTATAATTCACCCCTCCACTTT.

This clonotype came up a few times. The gene calls are TRBV24-1 and TRBJ1-2; D might be TRBD1 (5 bases). Germline V gives CDR1 KGHDR, CDR2 SFDVKD. The CDR3 is 13 amino acids. V was shortened by 4 bases and J by 4 bases, with 9 bases between the two germline ends. The CDR3 nucleotides are TGTGCCACCAGTGAGGAGGGACGCTATGGCTACACCTTC. It encodes CATSEEGRYGYTF.

V is TRBV6-5 and J is TRBJ2-7, with 11 nucleotides matching TRBD2. There are 15 residues in the CDR3. Germline CDR1 and CDR2: MNHEY and SVGAGI. Germline trimming cut 6 bases from V and 2 bases from J; bases unmatched to any gene: 6. CDR3 coding DNA: TGTGCCAGCAGCCAACTAGCGGGGGCGACCTACGAGCAGTACTTC. Translated, it gives CASSQLAGATYEQYF.

This clonotype was seen a handful of times. This rearrangement joins TRBV11-2 to TRBJ2-3, with D perhaps being TRBD1 or TRBD2 (5 bases each). The CDR3 is 17 residues long. Trimming cost V 5 bases and J 0 bases, with 18 bases left between them. The V gene's germline CDR1 is SGHAT and CDR2 FQNNGV. In DNA, the CDR3 is TGTGCCAGCAGCCCGACATATAGGGGACCCAGCACAGATACGCAGTATTTT. Translating gives CASSPTYRGPSTDTQYF.

This chain links TRBV15 with TRBJ2-3, with a weak D call TRBD1 (5 bases). Germline values: CDR1 LNHNV, CDR2 YYDKDF (reference sequence). Trimming stripped 0 bases from V and 7 bases from J, with 20 bases between. The CDR3 sequence is 17 residues long. CDR3 protein: CATSRDQQLVGLHTQYF. CDR3 sequence (DNA): TGTGCCACCAGCAGAGATCAGCAGCTAGTGGGGCTTCATACGCAGTATTTT.

The J gene is TRBJ2-3, the V gene TRBV6-5; the D gene is possibly TRBD2 (5 bases). This CDR3 spans 13 amino acids. V lost 0 bases to trimming and J lost 8 bases, with 9 bases between them. Germline V gene sequence: CDR1 MNHEY, CDR2 SVGAGI. The CDR3 here is CASSYSEGSTQYF. CDR3 DNA: TGTGCCAGCAGTTACTCAGAGGGTAGTACGCAGTATTTT.

The chain couples TRBV6-1 to TRBJ2-1; 9 bases line up with TRBD2. Germline-derived CDR1 and CDR2 are MNHNS and SASEGT. V trimming: 4 bases; J trimming: 9 bases; junction bases outside the gene matches: 10. The CDR3 sequence is 15 residues long. CDR3 DNA: TGTGCCAGCAGTGCTCAGGCTAGCGGGGTCGGTGAGCAGTTCTTC. Protein: CASSAQASGVGEQFF.

This clonotype was seen a handful of times. The chain carries TRBV6-2 or TRBV6-3 and TRBJ2-1, with a weak D call TRBD2 (6 bases). This CDR3 has 12 amino acids. V lost 8 bases and J 9 bases, leaving 14 bases between the germline ends. Germline V CDR1 and CDR2: MNHEY, SVGEGT. This CDR3 is CASLTSLGEQFF. Written as DNA, the CDR3 is TGTGCCAGCCTAACTAGCTTGGGTGAGCAGTTCTTC.

The chain is built from TRBV7-9 and TRBJ1-2; unclear D gene. Germline V gene sequence: CDR1 SEHNR, CDR2 FQNEAQ (reference sequence). V lost 1 base and J lost 5, with 11 bases in between. The CDR3 contains 14 residues. The DNA for the CDR3 is TGTGCCAGCAGCTTAGGAGGGCTACCATATGGCTACACCTTC. This translates into CASSLGGLPYGYTF.

In regard to this clonotype: A read error may produce the germline difference seen at one junction end. Here the CDR3 reads CAGSLGTGYYGYTF. As DNA, the CDR3 is TGTGCCGGCAGCCTCGGGACCGGGTACTATGGCTACACCTTC. The rearrangement joins TRBV6-2 or TRBV6-3 to TRBJ1-2; maybe TRBD1 (5 bases). Germline CDR1 is MNHEY and CDR2 is SVGEGT. CDR3 length: 14 residues.